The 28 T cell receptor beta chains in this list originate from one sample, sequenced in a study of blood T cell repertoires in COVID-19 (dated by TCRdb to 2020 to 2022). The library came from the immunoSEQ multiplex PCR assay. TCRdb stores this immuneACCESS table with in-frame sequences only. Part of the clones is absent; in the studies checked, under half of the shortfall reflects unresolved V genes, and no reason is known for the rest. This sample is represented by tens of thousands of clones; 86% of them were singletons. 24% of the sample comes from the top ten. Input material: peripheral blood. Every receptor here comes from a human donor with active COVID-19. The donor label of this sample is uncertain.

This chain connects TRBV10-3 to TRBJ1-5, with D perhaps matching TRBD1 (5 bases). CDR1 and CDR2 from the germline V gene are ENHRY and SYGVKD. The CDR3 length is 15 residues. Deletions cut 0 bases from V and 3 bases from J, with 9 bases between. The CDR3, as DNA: TGTGCCATCAGTGAGTCGGGAGGGGCCAATCAGCCCCAGCATTTT. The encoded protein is CAISESGGANQPQHF.

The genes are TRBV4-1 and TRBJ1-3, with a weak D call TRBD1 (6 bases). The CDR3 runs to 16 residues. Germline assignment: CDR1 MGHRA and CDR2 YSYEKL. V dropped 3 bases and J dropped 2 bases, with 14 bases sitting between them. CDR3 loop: CASSHPQQGTGNTIYF. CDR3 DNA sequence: TGCGCCAGCAGCCACCCACAACAGGGAACTGGAAACACCATATATTTT.

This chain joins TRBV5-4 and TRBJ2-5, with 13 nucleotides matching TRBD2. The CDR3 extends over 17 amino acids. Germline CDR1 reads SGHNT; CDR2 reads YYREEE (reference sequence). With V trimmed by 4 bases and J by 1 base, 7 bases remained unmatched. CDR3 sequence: CASSKTSGGLPQETQYF. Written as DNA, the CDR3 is TGTGCCAGCAGCAAGACTAGCGGGGGGTTGCCCCAAGAGACCCAGTACTTC.

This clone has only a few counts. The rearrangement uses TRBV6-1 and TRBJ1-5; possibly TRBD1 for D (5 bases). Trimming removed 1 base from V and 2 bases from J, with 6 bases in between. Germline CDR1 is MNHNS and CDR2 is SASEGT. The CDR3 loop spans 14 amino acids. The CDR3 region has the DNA TGTGCCAGCAGTGAAGGGGGGGGCAATCAGCCCCAGCATTTT. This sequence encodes CASSEGGGNQPQHF.

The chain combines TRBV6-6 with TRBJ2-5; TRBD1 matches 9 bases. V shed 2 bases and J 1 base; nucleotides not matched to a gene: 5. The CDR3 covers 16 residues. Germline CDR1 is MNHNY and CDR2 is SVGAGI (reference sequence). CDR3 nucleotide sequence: TGTGCCAGCAGTTACCCGGGACAGGGAGGCCAAGAGACCCAGTACTTC. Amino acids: CASSYPGQGGQETQYF.

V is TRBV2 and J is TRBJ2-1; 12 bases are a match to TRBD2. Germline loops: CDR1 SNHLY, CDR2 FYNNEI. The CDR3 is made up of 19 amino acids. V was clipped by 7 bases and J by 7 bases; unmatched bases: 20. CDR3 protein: CASNPLDLAGGPNRNEQFF. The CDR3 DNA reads TGTGCCAGCAACCCTCTAGACCTAGCGGGAGGGCCAAATAGGAATGAGCAGTTCTTC.

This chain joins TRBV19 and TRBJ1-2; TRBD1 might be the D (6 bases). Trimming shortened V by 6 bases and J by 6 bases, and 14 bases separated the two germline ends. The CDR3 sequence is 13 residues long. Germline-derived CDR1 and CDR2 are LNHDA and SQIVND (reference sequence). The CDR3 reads CASRDRKVNGYTF. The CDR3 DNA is TGTGCCAGTAGGGACAGAAAAGTGAATGGCTACACCTTC. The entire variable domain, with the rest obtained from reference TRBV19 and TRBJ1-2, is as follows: DGGITQSPKYLFRKEGQNVTLSCEQNLNHDAMYWYRQDPGQGLRLIYYSQIVNDFQKGDIAEGYSVSREKKESFPLTVTSAQKNPTAFYLCASRDRKVNGYTFGSGTRLTVV.

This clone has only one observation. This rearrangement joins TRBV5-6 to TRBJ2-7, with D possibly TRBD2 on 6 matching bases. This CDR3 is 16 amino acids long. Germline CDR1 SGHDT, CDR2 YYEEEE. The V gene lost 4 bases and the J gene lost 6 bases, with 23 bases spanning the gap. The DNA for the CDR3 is TGTGCCAGCAGCGAAGGGAGGCAGAAAAAAATCCCCGAGCAGTACTTC. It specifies CASSEGRQKKIPEQYF. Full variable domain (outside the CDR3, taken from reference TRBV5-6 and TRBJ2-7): DAGVTQSPTHLIKTRGQQVTLRCSPKSGHDTVSWYQQALGQGPQFIFQYYEEEERQRGNFPDRFSGHQFPNYSSELNVNALLLGDSALYLCASSEGRQKKIPEQYFGPGTRLTVT.

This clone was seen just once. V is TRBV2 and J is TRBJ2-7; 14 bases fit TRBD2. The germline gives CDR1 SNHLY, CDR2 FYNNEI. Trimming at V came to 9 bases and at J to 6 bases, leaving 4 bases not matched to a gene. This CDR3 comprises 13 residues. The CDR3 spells CARGLAGAGEQYF. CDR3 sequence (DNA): TGTGCCAGGGGACTAGCGGGAGCGGGCGAGCAGTACTTC.

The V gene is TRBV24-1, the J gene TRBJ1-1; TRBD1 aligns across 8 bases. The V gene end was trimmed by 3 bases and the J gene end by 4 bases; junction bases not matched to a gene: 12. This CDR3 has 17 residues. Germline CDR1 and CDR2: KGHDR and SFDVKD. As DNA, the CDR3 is TGTGCCACCAGTGATCTAATGGGACAGGCAGTTTGCACTGAAGCTTTCTTT. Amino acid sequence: CATSDLMGQAVCTEAFF.

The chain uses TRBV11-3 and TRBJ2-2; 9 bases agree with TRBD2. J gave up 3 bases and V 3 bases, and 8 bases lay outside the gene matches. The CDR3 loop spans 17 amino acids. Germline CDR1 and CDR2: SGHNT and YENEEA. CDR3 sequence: CASSFPGLAYDTGELFF. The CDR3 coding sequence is TGTGCCAGCAGCTTTCCCGGACTAGCGTACGACACCGGGGAGCTGTTTTTT.

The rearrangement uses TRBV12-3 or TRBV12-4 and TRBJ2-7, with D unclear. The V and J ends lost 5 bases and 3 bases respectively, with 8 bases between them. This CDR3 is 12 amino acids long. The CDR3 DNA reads TGTGCCAGCAGTCGCCGAGTCTACGAGCAGTACTTC. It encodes CASSRRVYEQYF.

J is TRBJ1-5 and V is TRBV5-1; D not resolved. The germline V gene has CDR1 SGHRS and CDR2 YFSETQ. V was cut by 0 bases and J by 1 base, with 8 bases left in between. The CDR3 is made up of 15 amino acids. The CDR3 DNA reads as TGCGCCAGCAGCTTGGCCGCGGGGAGCAATCAGCCCCAGCATTTT. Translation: CASSLAAGSNQPQHF. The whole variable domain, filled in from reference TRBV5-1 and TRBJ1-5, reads KAGVTQTPRYLIKTRGQQVTLSCSPISGHRSVSWYQQTPGQGLQFLFEYFSETQRNKGNFPGRFSGRQFSNSRSEMNVSTLELGDSALYLCASSLAAGSNQPQHFGDGTRLSIL.

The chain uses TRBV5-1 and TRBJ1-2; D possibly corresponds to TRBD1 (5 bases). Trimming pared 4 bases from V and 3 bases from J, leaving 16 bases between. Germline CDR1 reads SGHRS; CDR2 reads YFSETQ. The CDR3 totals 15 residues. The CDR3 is CASSPEVGGDYGYTF. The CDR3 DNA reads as TGCGCCAGCAGCCCCGAAGTCGGAGGGGACTATGGCTACACCTTC.

The CDR3 DNA follows: TGTGCCAGCAGACATCGCGGCTACGAGCAGTACTTC. Its translation: CASRHRGYEQYF. The J gene is TRBJ2-7, the V gene TRBV5-6; no clear D gene. The CDR3 spans 12 residues. Trimming pared 5 bases from V and 3 bases from J, leaving 9 bases between. From germline, CDR1 is SGHDT and CDR2 YYEEEE.

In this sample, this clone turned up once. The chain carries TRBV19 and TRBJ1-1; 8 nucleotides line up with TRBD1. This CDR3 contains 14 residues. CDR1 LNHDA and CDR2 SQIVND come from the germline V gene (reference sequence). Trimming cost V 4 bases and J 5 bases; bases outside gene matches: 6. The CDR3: CASSTGGAGTEAFF. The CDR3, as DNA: TGTGCCAGTAGTACAGGGGGCGCCGGGACTGAAGCTTTCTTT. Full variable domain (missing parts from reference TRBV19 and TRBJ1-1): DGGITQSPKYLFRKEGQNVTLSCEQNLNHDAMYWYRQDPGQGLRLIYYSQIVNDFQKGDIAEGYSVSREKKESFPLTVTSAQKNPTAFYLCASSTGGAGTEAFFGQGTRLTVV.

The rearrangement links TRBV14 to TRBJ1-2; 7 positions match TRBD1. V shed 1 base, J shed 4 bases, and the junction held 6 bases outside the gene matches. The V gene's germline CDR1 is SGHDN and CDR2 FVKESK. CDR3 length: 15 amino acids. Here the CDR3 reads CASSQGHTGAYGYTF. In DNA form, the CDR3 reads TGTGCCAGCAGCCAAGGTCATACAGGGGCCTATGGCTACACCTTC.

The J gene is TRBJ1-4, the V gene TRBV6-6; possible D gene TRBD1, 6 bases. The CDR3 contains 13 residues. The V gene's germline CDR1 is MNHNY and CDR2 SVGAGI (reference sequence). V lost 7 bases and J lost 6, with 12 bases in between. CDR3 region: CASMINRDEKLFF. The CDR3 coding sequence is TGTGCCAGCATGATTAACAGGGATGAAAAACTGTTTTTT.

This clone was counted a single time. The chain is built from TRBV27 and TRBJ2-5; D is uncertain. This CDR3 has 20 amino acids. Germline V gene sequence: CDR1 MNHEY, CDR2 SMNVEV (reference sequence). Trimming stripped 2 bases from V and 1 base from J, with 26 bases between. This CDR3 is CASSLVALRSSRISQETQYF. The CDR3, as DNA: TGTGCCAGCAGTTTAGTAGCCCTGAGGTCATCTAGGATCTCCCAAGAGACCCAGTACTTC.

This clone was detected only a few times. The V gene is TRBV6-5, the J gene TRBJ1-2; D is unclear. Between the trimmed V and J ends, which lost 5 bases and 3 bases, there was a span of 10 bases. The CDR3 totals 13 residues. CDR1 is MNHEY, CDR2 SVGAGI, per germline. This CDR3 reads CASSPSPDYGYTF. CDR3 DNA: TGTGCCAGCAGTCCATCGCCGGACTATGGCTACACCTTC.

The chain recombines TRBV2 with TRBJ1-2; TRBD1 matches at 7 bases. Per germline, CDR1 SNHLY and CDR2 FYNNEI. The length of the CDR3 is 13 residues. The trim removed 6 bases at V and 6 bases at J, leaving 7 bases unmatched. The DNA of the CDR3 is TGTGCCAGCAGGAAGGGACAGAGCGATGGCTACACCTTC. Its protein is CASRKGQSDGYTF.

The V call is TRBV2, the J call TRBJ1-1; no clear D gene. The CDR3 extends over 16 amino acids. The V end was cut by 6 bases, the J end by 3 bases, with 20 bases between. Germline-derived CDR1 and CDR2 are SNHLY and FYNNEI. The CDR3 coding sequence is TGTGCCAGCAGCTGGGGAGTTAGCCGGTCAGACACTGAAGCTTTCTTT. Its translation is CASSWGVSRSDTEAFF.

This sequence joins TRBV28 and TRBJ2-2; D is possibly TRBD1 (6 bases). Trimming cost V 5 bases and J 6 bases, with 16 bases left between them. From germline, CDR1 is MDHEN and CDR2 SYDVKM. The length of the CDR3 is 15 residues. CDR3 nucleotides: TGTGCCAGCAGTGGGGGCACTAGATATCCCGGGGAGCTGTTTTTT. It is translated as CASSGGTRYPGELFF.

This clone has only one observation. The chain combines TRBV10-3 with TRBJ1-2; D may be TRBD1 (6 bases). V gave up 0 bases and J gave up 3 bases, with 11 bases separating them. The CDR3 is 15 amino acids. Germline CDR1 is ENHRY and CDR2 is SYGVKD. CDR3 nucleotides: TGTGCCATCAGTGAGTCTCTGGGGGCGGACTATGGCTACACCTTC. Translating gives CAISESLGADYGYTF.

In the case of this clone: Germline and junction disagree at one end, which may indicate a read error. The CDR3 DNA reads as TGTGCCTGGAGCCTTGGGGGACAGGGGTCCTTC. As protein: CAWSLGGQGSF. V usage is TRBV30 and J usage is TRBJ1-2; 10 nucleotides line up with TRBD1. CDR1 is GTSNPN and CDR2 is SVGIG in the germline V gene (reference sequence). The CDR3 is 11 residues long.

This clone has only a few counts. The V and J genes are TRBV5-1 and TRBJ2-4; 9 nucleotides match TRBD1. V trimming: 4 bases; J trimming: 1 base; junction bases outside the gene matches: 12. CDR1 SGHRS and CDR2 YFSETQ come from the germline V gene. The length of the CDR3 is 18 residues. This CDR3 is CASSLHFRDRVAKNIQYF. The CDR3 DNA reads TGCGCCAGCAGCCTTCATTTCCGGGACAGGGTGGCCAAAAACATTCAGTACTTC.

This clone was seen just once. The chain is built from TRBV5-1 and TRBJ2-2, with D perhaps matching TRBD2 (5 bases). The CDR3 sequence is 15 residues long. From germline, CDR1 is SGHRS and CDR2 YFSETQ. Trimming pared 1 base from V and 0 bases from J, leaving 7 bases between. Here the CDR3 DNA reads TGCGCCAGCAGCTTGTCTAGCACGAACACCGGGGAGCTGTTTTTT. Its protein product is CASSLSSTNTGELFF.

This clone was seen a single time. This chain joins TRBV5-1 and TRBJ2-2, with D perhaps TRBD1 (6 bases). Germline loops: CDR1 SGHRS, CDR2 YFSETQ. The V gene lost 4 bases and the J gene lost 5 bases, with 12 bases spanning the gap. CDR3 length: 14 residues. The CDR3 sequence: CASSPGTPTGELFF. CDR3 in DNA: TGCGCCAGCAGCCCGGGGACACCAACCGGGGAGCTGTTTTTT.